This T cell receptor (beta chain) was recorded in a study of blood T cell repertoires in COVID-19. Whole-study context: Collection of acute and convalescent COVID-19 samples took place in the United States, Italy and Spain. In each case, the material was cDNA or gDNA derived from T cells, B-cell-depleted T cells, or PBMCs.

In the authors' workflow: Amplifying reference gene primers gave estimates of nucleated cell counts. Sequencing was performed with immunoSEQ multiplex PCR; in TCRdb, only in-frame clones are kept and a portion is missing. The V and J calls and clone size are taken from that table; D and trimming were inferred from the DNA. The sample holds hundreds of thousands of clones; 85% to 90% are singletons and the top ten take around 4.4%. V lost 4 bases and J 11 bases, leaving 15 bases between the germline ends. The CDR3 is 14 amino acids. Germline loops: CDR1 SGHAT, CDR2 FQNNGV. This receptor was identified in a woman aged 25 to 45 with acute or convalescent COVID-19. Sample: peripheral blood. The rearrangement links TRBV11-2 to TRBJ1-6; TRBD1 might be the D (5 bases). CDR3 sequence: CASSSPRGGAPLHF. The CDR3 DNA reads as TGTGCCAGCAGCTCCCCCCGGGGGGGGGCACCCCTCCACTTT.